This TCR beta chain was sequenced during a study of Graves' ophthalmopathy and Graves' hyperthyroidism. The authors amplified TCR beta CDR3 regions from RNA transcripts. Investigators did first-round RT-PCR with HTBI primers, then second-round multiplex PCR. TCRdb passed the multiplex PCR reads through MiXCR, listing each CDR3 protein once. The sample includes 600,000 to 700,000 distinct CDR3 sequences, under 50% of them seen just once. PBMCs were density-gradient isolated from roughly 10 ml fresh blood. The junction had 2 bases not matched to a gene; V was cut back by 6 bases and J by 2 bases. This CDR3 comprises 14 residues. The germline CDR1 and CDR2 sequences are SEHNR and FQNEAQ (reference sequence).

V usage is TRBV7-9 and J usage is TRBJ1-4, with 8 bases aligning to TRBD1. Specimen: peripheral blood. The sequence was collected from an adult man with Graves' ophthalmopathy. CDR3 sequence: CASRNRGTNEKLFF. CDR3 sequence (DNA): TGTGCCAGCAGAAACAGGGGGACTAATGAAAAACTGTTTTTT.